The 21 T cell receptor beta chains in this list originate from one sample, sequenced in a study of blood T cell repertoires in COVID-19. Sequenced by immunoSEQ multiplex PCR; TCRdb stores in-frame clones only, minus some. The data contain approximately 180,000 clones, 70% to 90% of them singletons. Sequenced: peripheral blood. These receptors all come from a man aged 55-75 years with acute or convalescent COVID-19.

The chain employs TRBV5-1 and TRBJ1-6; D not certain. There are 16 residues in the CDR3. Germline CDR1 is SGHRS and CDR2 is YFSETQ. Trimming removed 0 bases at V and 16 bases at J, with 23 bases between. CDR3 protein: CASSLALHTLPRRLHF. CDR3 nucleotides: TGCGCCAGCAGCTTGGCCCTCCATACCCTACCTCGGAGACTCCACTTT. The variable domain in full, completed from reference TRBV5-1 and TRBJ1-6, reads KAGVTQTPRYLIKTRGQQVTLSCSPISGHRSVSWYQQTPGQGLQFLFEYFSETQRNKGNFPGRFSGRQFSNSRSEMNVSTLELGDSALYLCASSLALHTLPRRLHFGNGTRLTVT.

CDR3 in amino acids: CASSETVNEQFF. For the CDR3, the DNA is TGTGCCAGCAGCGAGACTGTCAATGAGCAGTTCTTC. The V call is TRBV9, the J call TRBJ2-1, with D unclear. Germline loops: CDR1 SGDLS, CDR2 YYNGEE. The CDR3 has 12 amino acids. V lost 3 bases and J 6 bases, leaving 7 bases between the germline ends.

The J gene is TRBJ1-4, the V gene TRBV10-3; TRBD1 matches at 9 bases. Germline loops: CDR1 ENHRY, CDR2 SYGVKD. There are 16 residues in the CDR3. Unmatched junction bases numbered 14, after V lost 8 bases and J lost 7 bases. CDR3 region: CAISTGGSLAGEKLFF. CDR3 coding DNA: TGTGCCATCTCGACAGGGGGGTCCCTAGCTGGTGAAAAACTGTTTTTT.

The chain couples TRBV10-3 to TRBJ2-6; TRBD2 matches at 8 bases. V dropped 7 bases and J dropped 1; count of bases not matched to a gene: 9. Germline V lookup: CDR1 ENHRY, CDR2 SYGVKD. The CDR3 has 17 amino acids. The CDR3 bases are TGTGCCATCACCGACACGGGGGGGCGGTCTGGGGCCAACGTCCTGACTTTC. This sequence encodes CAITDTGGRSGANVLTF.

The V gene is TRBV10-3, the J gene TRBJ2-1, with D perhaps matching TRBD2 (6 bases). Trimming pared 8 bases from V and 9 bases from J, leaving 17 bases between. CDR1 ENHRY and CDR2 SYGVKD come from the germline V gene. This CDR3 has 13 amino acids. The CDR3 DNA is TGTGCCATCCGTCGACTAGAACTGGGTGAGCAGTTCTTC. The encoded protein is CAIRRLELGEQFF.

This clone appeared a few times. The rearrangement joins TRBV11-2 to TRBJ2-5; 10 positions agree with TRBD1. The CDR3 totals 12 residues. The V and J ends lost 5 bases and 14 bases, in that order; junction bases with no gene match: 8. Germline values: CDR1 SGHAT, CDR2 FQNNGV. The CDR3 DNA follows: TGTGCCAGCAGCCACCGGGACAGGGGAAGCTACTTC. As protein: CASSHRDRGSYF.

As to this clone: The junction departs from germline at one end; a sequencing error may be responsible. This chain joins TRBV3-1 (or the pseudogene TRBV3-2) and TRBJ2-2, with a tentative D call TRBD2 (6 bases). Germline loops: CDR1 LGHDT, CDR2 YNNKEL (reference sequence). The CDR3 sequence is 9 residues long. The CDR3 DNA sequence: TGTGCCAGCAGCCAAGCGGGGGTTTTT. Its protein is CASSQAGVF.

The chain uses TRBV18 and TRBJ1-1, with D perhaps TRBD1 (5 bases). The CDR3 covers 13 residues. CDR1 and CDR2 from the germline V gene are KGHSH and LQKENI. The V gene lost 2 bases and the J gene lost 1 base, with 5 bases spanning the gap. CDR3 sequence (DNA): TGTGCCAGCTCACCAGGGGCGAACACTGAAGCTTTCTTT. Translation: CASSPGANTEAFF.

As concerns this clone: Its ends do not fully match the called genes, so a read error is possible. The chain is built from TRBV5-1 and TRBJ2-2, with 15 bases identical to TRBD2. Germline values: CDR1 SGHRS, CDR2 YFSETQ. The CDR3 is made up of 16 amino acids. The CDR3 nucleotides are TGCGCCGGCAGCTCGGGACTAGCGGGAGGAAGCGGGGAGCTGTTTTTT. Translation: CAGSSGLAGGSGELFF. The full variable domain, rest sourced from reference TRBV5-1 and TRBJ2-2, is KAGVTQTPRYLIKTRGQQVTLSCSPISGHRSVSWYQQTPGQGLQFLFEYFSETQRNKGNFPGRFSGRQFSNSRSEMNVSTLELGDSALYLCAGSSGLAGGSGELFFGEGSRLTVL.

This clone was counted once. The V and J genes are TRBV6-6 and TRBJ2-3; a weak D match, TRBD2 (6 bases). CDR1 MNHNY and CDR2 SVGAGI come from the germline V gene (reference sequence). The V end lost 5 bases, the J end lost 0 bases, and 24 bases lay between the germline ends. The CDR3 has 19 amino acids. The CDR3 reads CASSLLIGLGGTSTDTQYF. The CDR3 coding sequence is TGTGCCAGCAGTCTTCTAATAGGGCTGGGGGGAACTAGCACAGATACGCAGTATTTT.

The J gene is TRBJ2-7, the V gene TRBV18, with 12 nucleotides matching TRBD2. V lost 3 bases, J lost 4 bases, and 4 bases stayed unmatched. Germline CDR1 is KGHSH and CDR2 is LQKENI. This CDR3 spans 15 amino acids. CDR3 loop: CASSPMTSGSYEQYF. For the CDR3, the DNA is TGTGCCAGCTCACCCATGACTAGCGGGAGTTACGAGCAGTACTTC.

The chain employs TRBV28 and TRBJ1-1, with TRBD1 as a possible D gene (5 bases). Trimming shortened V by 7 bases and J by 0 bases, and 18 bases separated the two germline ends. Germline loops: CDR1 MDHEN, CDR2 SYDVKM. This CDR3 spans 16 amino acids. In nucleotides, the CDR3 is TGTGCCAGCAACCGAAGGGGCAGTCCCATGAACACTGAAGCTTTCTTT. Its protein product is CASNRRGSPMNTEAFF.

The V call is TRBV19, the J call TRBJ2-3, with D possibly being TRBD2 (6 bases). V dropped 4 bases and J dropped 4 bases, with 12 bases sitting between them. The length of the CDR3 is 14 residues. In germline, CDR1 is LNHDA, CDR2 SQIVND (reference sequence). In DNA form, the CDR3 reads TGTGCCAGTAGTACCTCGGGAGTCCCAGATACGCAGTATTTT. It yields the protein CASSTSGVPDTQYF. The full variable domain, completed using reference TRBV19 and TRBJ2-3, is DGGITQSPKYLFRKEGQNVTLSCEQNLNHDAMYWYRQDPGQGLRLIYYSQIVNDFQKGDIAEGYSVSREKKESFPLTVTSAQKNPTAFYLCASSTSGVPDTQYFGPGTRLTVL.

With respect to this clone: The conserved phenylalanine or tryptophan is not found at the CDR3 terminus, so this likely reflects a read error. The chain uses TRBV7-6 and TRBJ1-6; TRBD1 aligns across 7 bases. This CDR3 comprises 15 residues. CDR1 SGHVS and CDR2 FNYEAQ come from the germline V gene. Losses at the gene ends were 1 base for V and 10 bases for J; bases not matched to a gene: 7. CDR3 coding DNA: TGTGCCAGCAGCTTAGGCGGGACAGCCAGCTCACCCCTCCACTCT. Amino acid sequence: CASSLGGTASSPLHS.

This clone was observed a handful of times. The chain is built from TRBV6-2 or TRBV6-3 and TRBJ2-7; TRBD2 is a possible D gene (6 bases). This CDR3 has 15 residues. Germline CDR1 reads MNHEY; CDR2 reads SVGEGT. V lost 0 bases and J lost 5, with 14 bases in between. The CDR3 protein is CASSYSADLANEQYF. The CDR3 bases are TGTGCCAGCAGTTACTCGGCAGACCTAGCGAACGAGCAGTACTTC.

This chain joins TRBV6-6 and TRBJ1-3, with D possibly matching TRBD1 (5 bases). The CDR3 is 13 amino acids. V was cut by 2 bases and J by 7 bases, with 9 bases left in between. The V gene's germline CDR1 is MNHNY and CDR2 SVGAGI (reference sequence). In DNA, the CDR3 is TGTGCCAGCAGTTACAAGGAGGGGAACACCATATATTTT. The encoded protein is CASSYKEGNTIYF.

The CDR3 DNA is TGTGCCAGCAGCTTTAGTAACAGGAACTATGGCTACACCTTC. This sequence encodes CASSFSNRNYGYTF. The chain combines TRBV7-8 with TRBJ1-2, with D tentatively TRBD1 (5 bases). This CDR3 contains 14 residues. V lost 3 bases, J lost 2 bases, and 10 bases lay in between. The germline CDR1 and CDR2 sequences are SGHVS and FQNEAQ.

This sequence joins TRBV6-5 and TRBJ2-7, with 8 bases identical to TRBD1. CDR3 length: 15 amino acids. Germline assignment: CDR1 MNHEY and CDR2 SVGAGI. The V and J ends lost 4 bases and 2 bases, in that order; junction bases with no gene match: 7. Here the CDR3 reads CASSSPGTGTYEQYF. Here the CDR3 DNA reads TGTGCCAGCAGTTCACCCGGGACAGGAACCTACGAGCAGTACTTC.

The chain employs TRBV13 and TRBJ2-7, with D tentatively TRBD2 (5 bases). The CDR3 contains 12 residues. Trimming took 3 bases from V and 9 from J, leaving 12 bases between them. Germline values: CDR1 PRHDT, CDR2 FYEKMQ (reference sequence). The CDR3 region has the DNA TGTGCCAGCAGCTTCTGGCGGAGCGGGCAGTACTTC. Translated: CASSFWRSGQYF.

The chain is built from TRBV2 and TRBJ2-4; D unclear. Trimming pared 5 bases from V and 6 bases from J, leaving 11 bases between. This CDR3 is 13 amino acids long. Germline V gives CDR1 SNHLY, CDR2 FYNNEI. The CDR3 here is CASSSISGNIQYF. The CDR3 region has the DNA TGTGCCAGCAGTTCGATATCGGGAAACATTCAGTACTTC. The entire variable domain, with the rest obtained from reference TRBV2 and TRBJ2-4, is as follows: EPEVTQTPSHQVTQMGQEVILRCVPISNHLYFYWYRQILGQKVEFLVSFYNNEISEKSEIFDDQFSVERPDGSNFTLKIRSTKLEDSAMYFCASSSISGNIQYFGAGTRLSVL.

This clone was seen just once. V and J are TRBV24-1 and TRBJ2-3; weak D call: TRBD1 (5 bases). Germline V gene data show CDR1 as KGHDR and CDR2 as SFDVKD. V gave up 6 bases and J gave up 1 base, with 7 bases separating them. This CDR3 region has 13 residues. CDR3 residues: CATSPQGTDTQYF. CDR3 DNA sequence: TGTGCCACCAGTCCACAGGGCACAGATACGCAGTATTTT.